One sample yielded the 3 T cell receptor beta chains listed below, sequenced in a study of chemoradiotherapy in HPV16-positive cancers. Method: immunoSEQ multiplex PCR; TCRdb's copy keeps in-frame clones and lacks some. Of approximately 27,000 clones listed, approximately 84% are singletons. This sample comprised blood, obtained from a patient who underwent chemoradiotherapy. The source of these receptors is a human donor with HPV-associated anogenital cancer.

The chain is built from TRBV30 and TRBJ1-1; D gene unclear. This CDR3 has 13 amino acids. Trimming cost V 0 bases and J 3 bases, with 8 bases left between them. Germline CDR1 and CDR2: GTSNPN and SVGIG (reference sequence). The CDR3 coding sequence is TGTGCCTGGAGTGTACGAATCCACACTGAAGCTTTCTTT. Translated: CAWSVRIHTEAFF.

CDR3 in amino acids: CASSIAGDRWYGYTF. The CDR3 coding sequence is TGTGCCAGTAGTATAGCCGGCGACAGGTGGTATGGCTACACCTTC. The chain recombines TRBV19 with TRBJ1-2; D perhaps matches TRBD1 (6 bases). The CDR3 sequence is 15 residues long. The V end lost 1 base, the J end lost 5 bases, and 14 bases lay between the germline ends. Germline V gene sequence: CDR1 LNHDA, CDR2 SQIVND (reference sequence).

This chain joins TRBV2 and TRBJ1-2; possible D gene TRBD1, 5 bases. CDR3 length: 15 residues. The V gene's germline CDR1 is SNHLY and CDR2 FYNNEI. V gave up 0 bases and J gave up 2 bases, with 10 bases separating them. The CDR3 protein is CASSEALRVNYGYTF. CDR3 DNA sequence: TGTGCCAGCAGTGAAGCCCTCAGGGTAAACTATGGCTACACCTTC.